Listed here is a single T cell receptor (beta chain). The table came from immunoSEQ multiplex PCR; TCRdb's copy has only in-frame clones and leaves some out. Of 55,000 or so clones listed, around 96% are singletons. Germline CDR1 reads SGHDN; CDR2 reads FVKESK. The trim removed 5 bases at V and 4 bases at J, leaving 4 bases unmatched. This CDR3 contains 14 residues. This sample stems from a study of T cells after somatic rescue of genetic block. This chain links TRBV14 with TRBJ2-1; 8 bases agree with TRBD1. Input material: peripheral blood mononuclear cells (PBMCs). The receptor comes from a child under two years old. In DNA form, the CDR3 reads TGTGCCAGCAGCAGGACAGGGTTTTACAATGAGCAGTTCTTC. Amino acids: CASSRTGFYNEQFF.